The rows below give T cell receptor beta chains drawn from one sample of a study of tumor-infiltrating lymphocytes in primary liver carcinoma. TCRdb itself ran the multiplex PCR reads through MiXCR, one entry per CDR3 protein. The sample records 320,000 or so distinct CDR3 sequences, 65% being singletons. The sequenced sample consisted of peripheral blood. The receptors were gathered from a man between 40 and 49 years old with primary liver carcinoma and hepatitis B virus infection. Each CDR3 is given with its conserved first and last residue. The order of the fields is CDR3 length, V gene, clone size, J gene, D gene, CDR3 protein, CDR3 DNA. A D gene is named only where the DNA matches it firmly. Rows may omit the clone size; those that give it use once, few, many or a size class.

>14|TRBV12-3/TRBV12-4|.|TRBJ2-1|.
CASRASATFNEQFF
TGTGCCAGCAGGGCTTCGGCCACCTTCAATGAGCAGTTCTTC
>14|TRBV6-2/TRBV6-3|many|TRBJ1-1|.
CASIPRTVNTEAFF
TGTGCCAGCATCCCCCGGACGGTGAACACTGAAGCTTTCTTT
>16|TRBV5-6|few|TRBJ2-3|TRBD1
CASSGTTGGEADTQYF
TGTGCCAGCAGCGGGACGACAGGGGGAGAGGCAGATACGCAGTATTTT
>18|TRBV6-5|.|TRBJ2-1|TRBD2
CASSYRTSGRTSYSEQFF
TGTGCCAGCAGTTACCGGACTAGCGGGAGGACCTCCTACAGTGAGCAGTTCTTC
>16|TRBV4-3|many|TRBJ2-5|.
CASSQGFSGSQETQYF
TGCGCCAGCAGCCAGGGCTTCTCCGGGAGCCAAGAGACCCAGTACTTC
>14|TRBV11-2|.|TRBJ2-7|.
CASSQPDETQLIYF
TGTGCCAGCAGCCAGCCAGATGAAACTCAGCTGATTTACTTC
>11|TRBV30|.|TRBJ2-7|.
CAWSPRYEQYF
TGTGCCTGGAGTCCCCGCTACGAGCAGTACTTC
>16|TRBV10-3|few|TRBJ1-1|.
CAISERGGGGNTEAFF
TGTGCCATCAGTGAGAGAGGAGGGGGAGGGAACACTGAAGCTTTCTTT
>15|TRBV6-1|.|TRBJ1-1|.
CASTLTLGGNTEVFF
TGTGCCAGCACCCTCACTCTCGGGGGCAACACTGAAGTTTTCTTT
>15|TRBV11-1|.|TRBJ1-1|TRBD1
CASTPGTGEGTEAFF
TGTGCCAGCACCCCCGGGACAGGGGAGGGAACTGAAGCTTTCTTT
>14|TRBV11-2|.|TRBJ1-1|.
CASGLTRVNIEAFF
TGTGCCAGCGGGTTGACAAGGGTGAACATTGAAGCTTTCTTT
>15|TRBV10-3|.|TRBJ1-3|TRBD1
CAISFDRGFGNTIYF
TGTGCCATCTCCTTCGACAGGGGTTTTGGAAACACCATATATTTT
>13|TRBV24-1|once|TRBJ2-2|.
CATSEGVTGELFF
TGTGCCACCAGTGAGGGGGTAACCGGGGAGCTGTTTTTT
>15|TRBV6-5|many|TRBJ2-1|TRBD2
CASSKGLAGVHEQFF
TGTGCCAGCAGTAAGGGACTAGCGGGAGTCCATGAGCAGTTCTTC
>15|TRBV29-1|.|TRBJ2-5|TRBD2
CSIGGTSGSRETQYF
TGCAGCATTGGTGGGACTAGCGGGAGTAGGGAGACCCAGTATTTC
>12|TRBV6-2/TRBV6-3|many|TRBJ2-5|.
CASSTWDGSPDF
TGTGCCAGCAGTACCTGGGATGGCAGCCCGGACTTC
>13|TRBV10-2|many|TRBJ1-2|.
CASSFGPSYGYTF
TGCGCCAGCAGCTTCGGGCCCTCATATGGCTACACCTTC
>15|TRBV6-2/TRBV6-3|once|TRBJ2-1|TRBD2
CASSYRPGGANEQFF
TGTGCCAGCAGTTACAGGCCGGGAGGTGCGAATGAGCAGTTCTTC